The table lists the clone carrying this TCR beta chain with a few counts. These data are taken from a study of beta chain features in type 1 diabetes. After removal of 6 bases from V and 15 bases from J, the junction contained 10 bases not matched to a gene. The germline V gene encodes CDR1 SNHLY and CDR2 FYNNEI. CDR3 length: 14 residues. Expressed TCRB transcripts were sequenced, since all the RNA that had been isolated was reverse transcribed. Clones were sequenced by immunoSEQ multiplex PCR, and TCRdb holds only the in-frame ones, with some missing. Of roughly 450,000 clones in the sample, approximately 10% were seen once.

The sample taken for sequencing was naive CD4+ T cells from blood. The source of this sequence is a woman between 18 and 29 years old in good health. V is TRBV2 and J is TRBJ2-1, with TRBD2 matching over 14 bases. The CDR3 loop is CASSTTSGGAGLFF. CDR3 nucleotides: TGTGCCAGCAGCACGACTAGCGGGGGGGCCGGTCTGTTCTTC.